The 21 T cell receptor beta chains below come from one sample, sequenced in a study of T cells in Graves' hyperthyroidism and ophthalmopathy. Authors of the study amplified TCR beta CDR3 regions from RNA transcripts. HTBI primers were used for first-round RT-PCR of the TCR CDR3. TCRdb reanalysed the multiplex PCR reads using MiXCR and keeps one entry per CDR3 protein. The table shows approximately 380,000 distinct CDR3 sequences, with approximately 17% occurring only once. The sequencing sample was made of blood. Every receptor here comes from a man aged 18 to 29 with Graves' ophthalmopathy.

This sequence joins TRBV5-8 and TRBJ1-1, with D hard to call. Per the germline V gene, CDR1 is SGHTS and CDR2 is YDEGEE. This CDR3 comprises 16 residues. V lost 1 base and J lost 1, with 14 bases in between. The chain's CDR3 is CASSLSSPVKNTEAFF. CDR3 DNA sequence: TGTGCCAGCAGCTTGTCAAGTCCAGTCAAGAACACTGAAGCTTTCTTT.

This clonotype was detected ten times or more. The chain has TRBV2 and TRBJ2-7, with TRBD2 identical over 9 bases. The CDR3 is 14 amino acids. V lost 7 bases and J lost 4; bases outside the gene matches: 8. CDR1 and CDR2 from the germline V gene are SNHLY and FYNNEI. The CDR3 loop reads CASKFGGGAYEQYF. The CDR3 DNA reads as TGTGCCAGCAAGTTCGGCGGGGGGGCTTACGAGCAGTACTTC.

The chain employs TRBV12-3 or TRBV12-4 and TRBJ2-1; D ambiguous. The CDR3 is made up of 16 amino acids. V was shortened by 3 bases and J by 3 bases, with 15 bases between the two germline ends. The CDR3 DNA is TGTGCCAGCAGTTTTGTGAATAGCACGATCTACAATGAGCAGTTCTTC. Translating it yields CASSFVNSTIYNEQFF.

This clonotype was counted a few times. This chain joins TRBV28 and TRBJ2-7; 8 positions agree with TRBD1. The CDR3 length is 12 residues. From germline, CDR1 is MDHEN and CDR2 SYDVKM. The V gene end was trimmed by 8 bases and the J gene end by 4 bases; junction bases not matched to a gene: 4. CDR3 region: CASQQGVYEQYF. CDR3 sequence (DNA): TGTGCCAGCCAACAGGGGGTTTACGAGCAGTACTTC.

The table lists this clonotype with a few counts. The chain recombines TRBV27 with TRBJ2-1, with D possibly called TRBD1 or TRBD2 (5 bases each). CDR3 length: 11 amino acids. V was trimmed by 8 bases and J by 9 bases, leaving 11 bases between them. Germline V gene lookup returns CDR1 MNHEY and CDR2 SMNVEV (reference sequence). CDR3 amino acids: CASGAGAEQFF. CDR3 in DNA: TGTGCCAGCGGCGCCGGGGCTGAGCAGTTCTTC.

The rearrangement links TRBV12-3 or TRBV12-4 to TRBJ2-3; 13 bases are shared with TRBD2. The CDR3 has 16 amino acids. J lost 4 bases, V lost 1 base, and 2 bases had no gene match. The CDR3 DNA is TGTGCCAGCAGTTTAGGGGGACTAGCGGGGTCAGATACGCAGTATTTT. It encodes CASSLGGLAGSDTQYF.

This clonotype was recorded many times. This rearrangement joins TRBV5-8 to TRBJ2-7; D possibly matches TRBD1 or TRBD2 (7 bases each). Trimming took off 4 bases at V and 0 bases at J, with 11 bases between the two ends. Germline values: CDR1 SGHTS, CDR2 YDEGEE. The CDR3 totals 14 residues. The CDR3 coding sequence is TGTGCCAGCAGCGGGGGGGACAGCTCCTACGAGCAGTACTTC. It codes for CASSGGDSSYEQYF.

This clonotype has only a few counts. The chain links TRBV6-1 to TRBJ1-2; 8 bases map to TRBD1. The V and J ends lost 6 bases and 4 bases, in that order; junction bases with no gene match: 7. Germline-derived CDR1 and CDR2 are MNHNS and SASEGT. The CDR3 extends over 14 amino acids. The CDR3 region has the DNA TGTGCCAGCAGAAAGACAGGGGATACCTATGGCTACACCTTC. It encodes CASRKTGDTYGYTF.

This clonotype is a singleton in its sample. A much larger clonotype is one base distant, so this may be a read error. The rearrangement uses TRBV6-1 and TRBJ1-1; no clear D gene. CDR1 is MNHNS, CDR2 SASEGT, per germline. This CDR3 has 13 amino acids. V was cut by 6 bases and J by 1 base, with 9 bases left in between. This chain's CDR3 is CASSRHPNTEAFF. The CDR3, as DNA: TGTGCCAGCAGCAGACACCCGAACACTGAAGCTTTCTTT.

This chain joins TRBV5-1 and TRBJ2-7, with TRBD2 matching 11 bases. The CDR3 spans 16 residues. CDR1 and CDR2 from the germline V gene are SGHRS and YFSETQ. Losses at the gene ends were 6 bases for V and 6 bases for J; bases not matched to a gene: 14. As DNA, the CDR3 is TGCGCCAGCACTCTCTTTAGCGGGGGGGCCAGAGGCGAGCAGTACTTC. Translating gives CASTLFSGGARGEQYF. The variable domain in full, with the rest retrieved from reference TRBV5-1 and TRBJ2-7, is KAGVTQTPRYLIKTRGQQVTLSCSPISGHRSVSWYQQTPGQGLQFLFEYFSETQRNKGNFPGRFSGRQFSNSRSEMNVSTLELGDSALYLCASTLFSGGARGEQYFGPGTRLTVT.

Notes on this clonotype: A read error may be the cause here, since a much bigger clone is one base away. The V call is TRBV7-9, the J call TRBJ1-1; 7 bases align to TRBD1. With V trimmed by 3 bases and J by 0 bases, 4 bases remained unmatched. Per germline, CDR1 SEHNR and CDR2 FQNEAQ (reference sequence). The CDR3 is 15 amino acids. The CDR3 loop reads CASSLYGTVNTEAFF. The DNA for the CDR3 is TGTGCCAGCAGCTTGTACGGGACAGTGAACACTGAAGCTTTCTTT.

Only a few counts were recorded for this clonotype. The chain links TRBV4-1 to TRBJ1-2; TRBD1 might be the D (6 bases). The length of the CDR3 is 14 residues. V shed 1 base and J shed 6 bases, with 12 bases lying between them. Germline V gene lookup returns CDR1 MGHRA and CDR2 YSYEKL. This chain's CDR3 is CASSQVTRGNGYTF. The CDR3 DNA follows: TGCGCCAGCAGCCAAGTGACAAGGGGGAATGGCTACACCTTC.

For this clonotype: A read error may explain this, as a much larger clone is one base away. The genes are TRBV24-1 and TRBJ1-2, with D possibly TRBD1 on 6 matching bases. Germline lookup yields CDR1 KGHDR and CDR2 SFDVKD. The CDR3 contains 14 residues. V lost 0 bases to trimming and J lost 10 bases, with 14 bases between them. The CDR3 is CATSDLDRQGDYTF. The CDR3 region has the DNA TGTGCCACCAGTGATTTGGACAGGCAGGGTGACTACACCTTC.

Notes on this clonotype: A much larger clone differs from this one at a single base, so this may be a read error. The chain combines TRBV5-1 with TRBJ2-1; 10 bases line up with TRBD2. The CDR3 is 15 amino acids. Germline assignment: CDR1 SGHRS and CDR2 YFSETQ. The CDR3 region has the DNA TGCGTCAGCAGCTTTTGGCTAGCGGGGGTAGATGAGCAGTTCTTC. It yields the protein CVSSFWLAGVDEQFF. Full variable domain (rest looked up from reference TRBV5-1 and TRBJ2-1): KAGVTQTPRYLIKTRGQQVTLSCSPISGHRSVSWYQQTPGQGLQFLFEYFSETQRNKGNFPGRFSGRQFSNSRSEMNVSTLELGDSALYLCVSSFWLAGVDEQFFGPGTRLTVL.

This clonotype was detected many times. The J gene is TRBJ2-4, the V gene TRBV11-2, with D uncertain. V lost 4 bases and J 1 base, leaving 8 bases between the germline ends. Germline V CDR1 and CDR2: SGHAT, FQNNGV. The CDR3 loop spans 14 amino acids. The CDR3, as DNA: TGTGCCAGCAGCTGGGTGGGGGCCAAAAACATTCAGTACTTC. This translates into CASSWVGAKNIQYF.

This clonotype was picked up many times. The chain uses TRBV20-1 and TRBJ1-2; TRBD1 matches 10 bases. The germline V gene encodes CDR1 DFQATT and CDR2 SNEGSKA (reference sequence). After removal of 3 bases from V and 6 bases from J, the junction contained 4 bases not matched to a gene. CDR3 length equals 13 residues. In DNA form, the CDR3 reads TGCAGTGCTAGTCGGGACAGGGGCAATGGCTACACCTTC. Amino acids: CSASRDRGNGYTF.

The chain is built from TRBV5-1 and TRBJ2-1, with D tentatively TRBD2 (5 bases). CDR1 SGHRS and CDR2 YFSETQ come from the germline V gene. The ends were cut back, 4 bases at V and 8 bases at J, with 16 bases in the middle. This CDR3 contains 14 residues. CDR3: CASSADWGRDEQFF. The CDR3, as DNA: TGCGCCAGCAGCGCGGACTGGGGTAGGGATGAGCAGTTCTTC.

This clonotype was observed at least ten times. The J gene is TRBJ2-3, the V gene TRBV7-8, with 11 bases identical to TRBD2. In germline, CDR1 is SGHVS, CDR2 FQNEAQ. The ends lost 6 bases at V and 6 bases at J; junction bases unmatched: 11. This CDR3 is 16 amino acids long. The CDR3 sequence is CASRQHSGGVMDTQYF. CDR3 coding DNA: TGTGCCAGCAGGCAACATAGCGGGGGGGTTATGGATACGCAGTATTTT.

This clonotype was counted many times. The chain employs TRBV11-1 and TRBJ2-7; D possibly corresponds to TRBD1 (5 bases). Germline V lookup: CDR1 SGHAT, CDR2 FQDESV (reference sequence). The CDR3 spans 15 residues. The germline V and J ends were trimmed by 5 bases and 2 bases, with 16 bases remaining between them. The CDR3 sequence: CASSPLGRVAYEQYF. DNA for the CDR3: TGTGCCAGCAGCCCCCTCGGCAGGGTGGCCTACGAGCAGTACTTC.

J is TRBJ2-3 and V is TRBV14; unclear D gene. Germline loops: CDR1 SGHDN, CDR2 FVKESK. V was pared by 1 base and J by 6 bases, with 8 bases between. The CDR3 has 13 residues. CDR3 protein: CASSQGWADTQYF. CDR3 nucleotides: TGTGCCAGCAGCCAAGGGTGGGCGGATACGCAGTATTTT.

This clonotype was counted ten times or more. The CDR3 loop reads CASSPRLDADTQYF. CDR3 sequence (DNA): TGTGCCAGCAGCCCGAGACTAGATGCAGATACGCAGTATTTT. The V call is TRBV9, the J call TRBJ2-3; possibly TRBD2 for D (6 bases). The CDR3 runs 14 residues. Germline V gene data show CDR1 as SGDLS and CDR2 as YYNGEE. The germline V and J ends were trimmed by 4 bases and 4 bases, with 13 bases remaining between them.